Listed here are 21 T cell receptor beta chains from one sample, sequenced in a study of Ad26.COV2.S vaccination and SARS-CoV-2 variants. The treatment denotes: roughly 19 received Ad26.COV2.S at low or high dose, single or two shots; 5 received placebo; per-sample allocation not given. Vaccine and placebo recipients were sampled on day 63 after the first injection. Clones were sequenced by immunoSEQ multiplex PCR, and TCRdb holds only the in-frame ones, with some missing. This sample has about 400,000 clones, with roughly 85% found just once. The specimen comprised peripheral blood, sampled in a trial of Ad26.COV2.S vaccine versus placebo. Receptors were obtained from a person between 18 and 65 years old who received the Ad26.COV2.S COVID-19 vaccine or a placebo.

The rearrangement joins TRBV6-5 to TRBJ2-3; the D is unclear. Germline V gene data show CDR1 as MNHEY and CDR2 as SVGAGI. The CDR3 loop spans 15 amino acids. Between the trimmed V and J ends, which lost 6 bases and 5 bases, there was a span of 18 bases. CDR3 in amino acids: CASSRASGSQDTQYF. For the CDR3, the DNA is TGTGCCAGCAGCAGAGCCTCGGGTAGCCAAGATACGCAGTATTTT.

This clone was found once. The chain carries TRBV28 and TRBJ2-5; a weak D match, TRBD2 (6 bases). Germline V lookup: CDR1 MDHEN, CDR2 SYDVKM. The CDR3 contains 12 residues. V was clipped by 5 bases and J by 9 bases, with 13 bases between them. CDR3 in amino acids: CASSRERRAQYF. Here the CDR3 DNA reads TGTGCCAGCAGTCGGGAACGGAGGGCCCAGTACTTC.

The V and J genes are TRBV11-3 and TRBJ2-3; the D is unclear. CDR1 and CDR2 from the germline V gene are SGHNT and YENEEA. V lost 4 bases, J lost 4 bases, and 6 bases lay in between. The CDR3 runs to 12 residues. The CDR3 bases are TGTGCCAGCAGCTCCCCCTCAGATACGCAGTATTTT. This translates into CASSSPSDTQYF.

The chain couples TRBV5-1 to TRBJ2-7; tentatively, D is TRBD2 (6 bases). The CDR3 spans 15 residues. The germline V gene encodes CDR1 SGHRS and CDR2 YFSETQ. V lost 4 bases to trimming and J lost 6 bases, with 20 bases between them. CDR3 residues: CASSLSVYRGTEQYF. The CDR3 nucleotides read TGCGCCAGCAGCCTCTCAGTATACCGGGGGACCGAGCAGTACTTC.

The chain joins TRBV7-7 to TRBJ2-7, with D possibly called TRBD1 or TRBD2 (5 bases each). The CDR3 totals 16 residues. The germline CDR1 and CDR2 sequences are SSHAT and FNYEAQ (reference sequence). V lost 6 bases to trimming and J lost 3 bases, with 21 bases between them. In nucleotides, the CDR3 is TGTGCCAGCAGTCCCCACGGGGCCGTAGGATTCTACGAGCAGTACTTC. This encodes CASSPHGAVGFYEQYF. The full variable domain, its missing parts supplied by reference TRBV7-7 and TRBJ2-7, is GAGVSQSPRYKVTKRGQDVTLRCDPISSHATLYWYQQALGQGPEFLTYFNYEAQPDKSGLPSDRFSAERPEGSISTLTIQRTEQRDSAMYRCASSPHGAVGFYEQYFGPGTRLTVT.

This clone was seen just once. The genes are TRBV11-3 and TRBJ2-3, with D possibly matching TRBD2 (5 bases). The V end lost 7 bases, the J end lost 9 bases, and 23 bases lay between the germline ends. The V gene's germline CDR1 is SGHNT and CDR2 YENEEA. The length of the CDR3 is 15 residues. CDR3 residues: CASTSFTLPLETQYF. The CDR3 region has the DNA TGTGCCAGCACCTCCTTCACCCTTCCACTAGAAACGCAGTATTTT.

This rearrangement joins TRBV4-3 to TRBJ1-5; D is uncertain. The germline V gene encodes CDR1 LGHNA and CDR2 YSLEER. Trimming shortened V by 0 bases and J by 2 bases, and 8 bases separated the two germline ends. The CDR3 sequence is 15 residues long. This chain's CDR3 is CASSQDVWGNQPQHF. CDR3 DNA: TGCGCCAGCAGCCAAGATGTTTGGGGCAATCAGCCCCAGCATTTT.

The rearrangement uses TRBV6-2 or TRBV6-3 and TRBJ2-7; 14 bases line up with TRBD2. CDR1 is MNHEY, CDR2 SVGEGT, per germline. Trimming at V came to 4 bases and at J to 5 bases, leaving 10 bases not matched to a gene. CDR3 length: 17 amino acids. The CDR3 here is CASSFPPGLAGENEQYF. CDR3 DNA sequence: TGTGCCAGCAGTTTCCCCCCGGGACTAGCGGGAGAAAACGAGCAGTACTTC.

J is TRBJ2-7 and V is TRBV6-5; TRBD1 aligns across 7 bases. The CDR3 runs to 13 residues. The trim removed 3 bases at V and 3 bases at J, leaving 2 bases unmatched. Germline loops: CDR1 MNHEY, CDR2 SVGAGI. This CDR3 is CASSYGQVYEQYF. DNA for the CDR3: TGTGCCAGCAGTTATGGACAGGTCTACGAGCAGTACTTC.

The chain has TRBV4-2 and TRBJ2-2; D ambiguous. Germline V gives CDR1 LGHNA, CDR2 YNFKEQ. The CDR3 is 17 residues long. Trimming stripped 3 bases from V and 10 bases from J, with 24 bases between. CDR3 nucleotides: TGTGCCAGCAGCCAGGACGGTTTGATTCAGAACGGAGCGGAGCTGTTTTTT. Translating it yields CASSQDGLIQNGAELFF.

The J gene is TRBJ2-5, the V gene TRBV9; 9 bases are a match to TRBD2. V was pared by 4 bases and J by 0 bases, with 7 bases of the junction left unmatched. This CDR3 has 16 residues. Per the germline V gene, CDR1 is SGDLS and CDR2 is YYNGEE. CDR3: CASSLVAGAYQETQYF. The CDR3 DNA follows: TGTGCCAGCAGCCTAGTAGCGGGGGCCTACCAAGAGACCCAGTACTTC.

In regard to this clone: Other DNA variants within this sample encode the same CDR3. The V gene is TRBV12-3 or TRBV12-4, the J gene TRBJ1-5; D gene uncertain. Trimming removed 5 bases at V and 7 bases at J, with 12 bases between. The CDR3 spans 13 residues. The CDR3 is CASSRGEGQPQHF. The CDR3 nucleotides are TGTGCCAGCAGTCGAGGAGAGGGCCAGCCCCAGCATTTT.

V gene TRBV4-1 combines with J gene TRBJ2-7; weak D call: TRBD2 (5 bases). Germline lookup yields CDR1 MGHRA and CDR2 YSYEKL. Trimming took off 3 bases at V and 1 base at J, with 16 bases between the two ends. The CDR3 is 16 amino acids. The CDR3 DNA follows: TGCGCCAGCAGCCACCTAAGAGGGCGACGATCCTACGAGCAGTACTTC. It is translated as CASSHLRGRRSYEQYF.

This clone was counted only a few times. The V call is TRBV5-1, the J call TRBJ2-5; D gene ambiguous. Germline CDR1 SGHRS, CDR2 YFSETQ. The germline V and J ends were trimmed by 2 bases and 0 bases, with 11 bases remaining between them. This CDR3 has 15 amino acids. Written as DNA, the CDR3 is TGCGCCAGCAGCTTTCAAAGCGTTGACCAAGAGACCCAGTACTTC. Translating it yields CASSFQSVDQETQYF.

The gene calls are TRBV2 and TRBJ1-1; no reliable D call. There are 15 residues in the CDR3. CDR1 is SNHLY, CDR2 FYNNEI, per germline. With 6 bases removed from V and 6 bases from J, the gap between germline ends came to 20 bases. Here the CDR3 DNA reads TGTGCCAGCAGGGCGGAGCCCGCCGAAATTTCTGAAGCTTTCTTT. Translated: CASRAEPAEISEAFF.

A note on this clone: At one end, the junction sequence differs from germline, possibly due to a read error. The gene calls are TRBV9 and TRBJ2-5; perhaps TRBD2 as D (7 bases). Germline lookup yields CDR1 SGDLS and CDR2 YYNGEE. This CDR3 is 13 amino acids long. The CDR3 region has the DNA TGTGCCAGCAGCGTAGCGGAGGCGGGGGCCCTTCACTTC. Translated: CASSVAEAGALHF.

The V gene is TRBV11-3, the J gene TRBJ1-4; no firm D call. V lost 4 bases to trimming and J lost 4 bases, with 19 bases between them. The CDR3 consists of 17 residues. Germline V gene lookup returns CDR1 SGHNT and CDR2 YENEEA. CDR3 DNA sequence: TGTGCCAGCAGCTCATCGGTCGGTCGATCCTATAATGAAAAACTGTTTTTT. Translating gives CASSSSVGRSYNEKLFF.

Points on this clone: At one of its ends the junction is not consistent with the germline gene, which may arise from a read error. For the CDR3, the DNA is TGTGCCTGGAGTACGACAGGGGTTCATGGCCACACCTTC. It is translated as CAWSTTGVHGHTF. The chain joins TRBV30 to TRBJ1-2; 8 positions match TRBD1. The CDR3 extends over 13 amino acids. CDR1 and CDR2 from the germline V gene are GTSNPN and SVGIG (reference sequence).

V is TRBV6-4 and J is TRBJ1-1; D gene ambiguous. CDR3 size: 13 residues. The germline V gene encodes CDR1 MRHNA and CDR2 SNTAGT. Trimming stripped 4 bases from V and 4 bases from J, with 10 bases between. CDR3 coding DNA: TGTGCCAGCAGTGCCCAGGAGGGCACTGAAGCTTTCTTT. It codes for CASSAQEGTEAFF.

The rearrangement joins TRBV6-2 or TRBV6-3 to TRBJ2-5; 12 positions match TRBD1. Germline V gives CDR1 MNHEY, CDR2 SVGEGT. This CDR3 spans 20 amino acids. The trim removed 4 bases at V and 4 bases at J, leaving 19 bases unmatched. The CDR3 DNA sequence: TGTGCCAGCAGTTCACCGGGACAGGGGGCCCGGGAGGAGTTTACAGAGACCCAGTACTTC. Translating it yields CASSSPGQGAREEFTETQYF.

This chain connects TRBV6-5 to TRBJ1-2; 9 bases line up with TRBD1. The CDR3 loop spans 15 amino acids. Germline CDR1 is MNHEY and CDR2 is SVGAGI. Trimming cost V 6 bases and J 4 bases; bases outside gene matches: 9. In DNA form, the CDR3 reads TGTGCCAGCAGCCCGGGACAGGGAATAGGCTATGGCTACACCTTC. Encoded protein: CASSPGQGIGYGYTF.